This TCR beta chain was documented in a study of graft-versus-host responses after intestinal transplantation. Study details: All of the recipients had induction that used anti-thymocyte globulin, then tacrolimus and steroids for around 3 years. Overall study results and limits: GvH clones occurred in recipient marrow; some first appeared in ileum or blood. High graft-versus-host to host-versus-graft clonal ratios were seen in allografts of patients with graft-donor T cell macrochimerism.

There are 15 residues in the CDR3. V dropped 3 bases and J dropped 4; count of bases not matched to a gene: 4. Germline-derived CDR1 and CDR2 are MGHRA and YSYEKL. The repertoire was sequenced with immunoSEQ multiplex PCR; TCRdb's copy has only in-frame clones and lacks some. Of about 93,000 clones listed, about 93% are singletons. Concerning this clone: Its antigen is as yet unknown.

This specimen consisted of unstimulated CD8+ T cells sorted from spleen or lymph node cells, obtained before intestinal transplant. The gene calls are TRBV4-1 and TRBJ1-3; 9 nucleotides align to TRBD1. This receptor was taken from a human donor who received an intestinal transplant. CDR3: CASSQRTGAGNTIYF. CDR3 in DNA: TGCGCCAGCAGCCAGAGGACAGGGGCAGGAAACACCATATATTTT.